This T cell receptor beta chain is drawn from a study of blood T cell repertoires in COVID-19. Study details: COVID-19 samples from acute and convalescent phases originated in the United States, Italy and Spain. The cDNA or gDNA used as material had been derived from T cells, B-cell-depleted T cells, or PBMCs.

Original data processing: Estimated nucleated cell counts came from reference gene primer amplification. Using immunoSEQ multiplex PCR, the repertoire was profiled, and TCRdb retains in-frame clones only, with some absent. The D gene and trimming were derived from the DNA, and the V and J assignments and clone size from that table. The table shows approximately 290,000 clones, with approximately 89% occurring only once. The germline gives CDR1 SGHTA, CDR2 FQGNSA. Losses at the gene ends were 7 bases for V and 6 bases for J; bases not matched to a gene: 6. This CDR3 contains 14 residues. The rearrangement links TRBV7-2 to TRBJ2-2; 9 bases map to TRBD2. This clonotype was sampled from a woman aged 55 to 70 with acute or convalescent COVID-19. Input material: peripheral blood. CDR3 amino acids: CASTPQRGAGELFF. The CDR3 nucleotides are TGTGCCAGCACTCCCCAGCGGGGGGCCGGGGAGCTGTTTTTT.